This T cell receptor beta chain comes out of a study of blood T cell repertoires in COVID-19 (dated by TCRdb to the early 2020s). Regarding the research as a whole: The collaborator samples originated in the United States, Italy and Spain and spanned the acute and convalescent phases of COVID-19. Deeply sampled blood TCRbeta repertoires from subjects exposed to, actively infected with, or recovered from COVID-19 were included in the dataset. The material from the prospective study consisted of cDNA or gDNA derived from T cells, B-cell-depleted T cells, or PBMCs. Where HLA class I and class II types were available, the types were taken from metadata supplied by the sample provider, not from assay-based typing. Samples came from the ongoing ImmuneRACE study (first 160 participants) plus 1,254 subjects from 6 global collaborators. A freely available public database, intended as a resource for researchers studying the immune response to SARS-CoV-2, is where the repertoires were released. A de-identified subject ID, COVID-19 status, age in years and sex were almost always included in the sample metadata.

From its cysteine to its phenylalanine, the CDR3 spans 15 amino acids. Only the CDR3 DNA stays, 45 bases, in frame from base 1. V sheds 1 base and J sheds 7 bases, leaving 13 bases between their ends. In the germline V gene, CDR1 corresponds to SGHAT and CDR2 to FQNNGV. Note on this clone: What this receptor recognizes is not known. Per-base quality was not reported, and no clone a single base away is much larger than it.

The immunoSEQ Assay, a bias-controlled multiplex PCR, was used to amplify TCRbeta CDR3 regions from genomic DNA. The authors' analysis ran thus. Nucleated cell counts per sample were estimated from amplification of reference gene primers within the assay. To quantify the absolute abundance of each unique TCRbeta CDR3 rearrangement, sequence reads were collapsed and filtered. For each sample, productive Simpson clonality was calculated by taking the square root of Simpson's diversity index across productive rearrangements. TCRdb provides this immuneACCESS table in a form limited to in-frame rearrangements. Some clones are lacking; in checked studies, under half of them reflect an unresolved V gene, and why the rest are absent is not known. For V, J and clone size, that table is used; D and trimming come from the DNA. The sample data list approximately 99,000 clones, and about four fifths of these were observed just once. Under 2% of the sample goes to the ten largest clones.

Whole blood was collected in K2EDTA tubes by collaborating institutions according to the institutions' own protocols. For TCRbeta analysis, collaborator samples were shipped as frozen whole blood, as isolated PBMCs, or as DNA extracted from either sample type. Points the paper makes about the study in general: The amount of clinical and demographic metadata varied by source and participant and was provided uncurated.

Sequenced input: peripheral blood. This TCR came from a man between 65 and 85 years old with active or convalescent COVID-19. The chain couples TRBV11-2 to TRBJ1-4, with no confident D gene call. The CDR3 corresponds to CASSLGRASGEKLFF. The nucleotides read TGTGCCAGCAGCTTAGGGAGGGCTTCGGGTGAAAAACTGTTTTTT.